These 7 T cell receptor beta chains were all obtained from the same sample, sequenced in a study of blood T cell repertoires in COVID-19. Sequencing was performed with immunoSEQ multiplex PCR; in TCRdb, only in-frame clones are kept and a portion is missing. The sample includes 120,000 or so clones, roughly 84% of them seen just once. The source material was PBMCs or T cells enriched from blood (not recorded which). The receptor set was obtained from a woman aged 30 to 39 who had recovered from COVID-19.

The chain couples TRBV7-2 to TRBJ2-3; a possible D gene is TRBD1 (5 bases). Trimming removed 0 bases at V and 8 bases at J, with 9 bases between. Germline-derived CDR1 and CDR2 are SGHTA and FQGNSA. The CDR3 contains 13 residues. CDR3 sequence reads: CASSLAGAGTQYF. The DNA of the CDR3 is TGTGCCAGCAGCTTAGCTGGGGCCGGTACGCAGTATTTT.

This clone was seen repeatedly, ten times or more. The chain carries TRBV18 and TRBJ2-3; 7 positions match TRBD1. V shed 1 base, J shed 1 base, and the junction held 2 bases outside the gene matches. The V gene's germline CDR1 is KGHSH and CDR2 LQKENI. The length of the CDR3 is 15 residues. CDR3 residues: CASSPRQGGTDTQYF. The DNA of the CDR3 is TGTGCCAGCTCACCACGGCAGGGGGGCACAGATACGCAGTATTTT.

The CDR3 DNA sequence: TGCGCCAGCAGCCTCCGGGCCTCTGGGGCTCTTAGCAATCAGCCCCAGCATTTT. Its translation: CASSLRASGALSNQPQHF. V and J are TRBV5-1 and TRBJ1-5; a possible D gene is TRBD1 (5 bases). Between the trimmed V and J ends, which lost 4 bases and 0 bases, there was a span of 20 bases. The CDR3 totals 18 residues. Germline CDR1 reads SGHRS; CDR2 reads YFSETQ.

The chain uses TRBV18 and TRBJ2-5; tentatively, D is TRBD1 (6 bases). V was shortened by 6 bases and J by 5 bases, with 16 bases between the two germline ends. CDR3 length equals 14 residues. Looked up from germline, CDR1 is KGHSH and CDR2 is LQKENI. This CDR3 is CASSRSVGGETQYF. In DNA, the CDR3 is TGTGCCAGCTCTCGTTCGGTAGGGGGTGAGACCCAGTACTTC.

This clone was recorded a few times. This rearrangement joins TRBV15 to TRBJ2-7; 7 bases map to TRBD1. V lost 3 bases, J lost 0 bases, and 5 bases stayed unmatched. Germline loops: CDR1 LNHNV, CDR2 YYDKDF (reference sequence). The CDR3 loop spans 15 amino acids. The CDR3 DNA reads TGTGCCACCAGCAGTTCCAGGGGGAGCTCCTACGAGCAGTACTTC. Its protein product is CATSSSRGSSYEQYF.

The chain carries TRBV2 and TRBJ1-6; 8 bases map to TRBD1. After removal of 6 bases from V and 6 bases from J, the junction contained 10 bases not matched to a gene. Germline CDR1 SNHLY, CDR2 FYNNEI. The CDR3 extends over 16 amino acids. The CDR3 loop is CASSPDRAFPNSPLHF. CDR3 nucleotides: TGTGCCAGCAGCCCGGACAGGGCTTTCCCTAATTCACCCCTCCACTTT.

CDR3 in amino acids: CASSLLTGSSYNSPLHF. DNA for the CDR3: TGTGCCAGCAGCCTCTTGACAGGGAGCTCCTATAATTCACCCCTCCACTTT. The J gene is TRBJ1-6, the V gene TRBV13; 7 nucleotides align to TRBD1. CDR3 length: 17 residues. With 5 bases clipped from V and 0 bases from J, the junction kept 7 bases outside the gene matches. Germline loops: CDR1 PRHDT, CDR2 FYEKMQ (reference sequence).